A selection of T cell receptor beta chains follows, all from one sample in a study of identical twins. MiXCR, applied by TCRdb to the 5' RACE reads, yields one record per CDR3 protein. The table lists hundreds of thousands of distinct CDR3 sequences, roughly a tenth of them singletons. Specimen: memory (CD45RO+) T cells sorted from blood. The receptors come from a woman aged 18-29 years in good health. Both conserved end residues are part of each CDR3. The order of the fields is clone size, V gene, J gene, D gene, CDR3 protein, CDR3 DNA. A D gene is named only where the DNA matches it firmly. Where a row states a size, it is once, few, many or the class of an expanded clone; other rows omit it.

NA	TRBV27	TRBJ2-2	NA	CACSLGQTTGELFF	TGTGCCTGCTCCTTAGGGCAGACTACCGGGGAGCTGTTTTTT
many	TRBV7-2	TRBJ1-1	TRBD1	CASSRQGSANTEAFF	TGTGCCAGCAGCAGACAGGGATCCGCGAACACTGAAGCTTTCTTT
many	TRBV6-2/TRBV6-3	TRBJ2-7	TRBD1	CASSYGTGGYEQYF	TGTGCCAGCAGTTACGGGACAGGGGGTTACGAGCAGTACTTC
few	TRBV25-1	TRBJ2-7	NA	CASSGAGQGRYEQYF	TGTGCCAGCAGTGGGGCAGGGCAGGGGCGCTACGAGCAGTACTTC
many	TRBV20-1	TRBJ2-2	NA	CSARQDEAANTGELFF	TGCAGTGCTAGGCAGGACGAAGCCGCCAACACCGGGGAGCTGTTTTTT
NA	TRBV11-2	TRBJ2-5	NA	CASSLPGASLETQYF	TGTGCCAGCAGCTTGCCGGGGGCGAGTCTGGAGACCCAGTACTTC
few	TRBV5-4	TRBJ2-7	TRBD1	CASSLQDRGLHEQYF	TGTGCCAGCAGCTTACAGGACAGGGGGCTCCACGAGCAGTACTTC
few	TRBV7-2	TRBJ1-6	NA	CASTYRARAYNSPLHF	TGTGCCAGCACCTACAGGGCGCGTGCCTATAATTCACCCCTCCACTTT
many	TRBV9	TRBJ1-5	NA	CASSVHPDQPQHF	TGTGCCAGCAGCGTGCACCCCGATCAGCCCCAGCATTTT
NA	TRBV5-1	TRBJ2-3	TRBD1	CASSLTGALTDTQYF	TGCGCCAGCAGCTTGACAGGGGCGCTCACAGATACGCAGTATTTT
medium-sized	TRBV10-3	TRBJ1-2	NA	CAISETPAEEGYGYTF	TGTGCCATCAGTGAGACCCCGGCCGAGGAGGGCTATGGCTACACCTTC
NA	TRBV12-3/TRBV12-4	TRBJ1-2	TRBD1	CASSLAWDSANYGYTF	TGTGCCAGCAGTTTGGCTTGGGACAGTGCTAACTATGGCTACACCTTC
NA	TRBV6-1	TRBJ2-1	NA	CASSSVGGPNEQFF	TGTGCCAGCAGCTCCGTCGGCGGGCCCAATGAGCAGTTCTTC
NA	TRBV18	TRBJ1-1	NA	CASSPGQQMNTEAFF	TGTGCCAGCTCACCTGGACAGCAGATGAACACTGAAGCTTTCTTT
NA	TRBV7-9	TRBJ2-7	TRBD2	CASSFTSGEQYF	TGTGCCAGCAGCTTCACTAGCGGGGAGCAGTACTTC
NA	TRBV6-2/TRBV6-3	TRBJ2-2	TRBD1	CASNLGQGVPGELFF	TGTGCCAGCAACCTCGGACAGGGGGTCCCCGGGGAGCTGTTTTTT
few	TRBV5-1	TRBJ2-3	TRBD2	CASRWTGAGGATDTQYF	TGCGCCAGCCGCTGGACGGGAGCGGGAGGAGCCACAGATACGCAGTATTTT
few	TRBV20-1	TRBJ2-2	NA	CSASRDNTGELFF	TGCAGTGCTTCCCGGGACAACACCGGGGAGCTGTTTTTT
NA	TRBV2	TRBJ2-1	TRBD2	CASRASGGYNEQFF	TGTGCCAGCAGAGCTAGCGGGGGATACAATGAGCAGTTCTTC
few	TRBV10-1	TRBJ2-5	TRBD1	CASSASTGGAETQYF	TGCGCCAGCAGTGCTTCTACAGGGGGCGCAGAGACCCAGTACTTC
many	TRBV5-1	TRBJ2-3	NA	CASSPSVDTDTQYF	TGCGCCAGCTCCCCAAGCGTGGACACAGATACGCAGTATTTT
few	TRBV6-5	TRBJ1-2	NA	CASSYSAGHGYTF	TGTGCCAGCAGTTACAGTGCTGGGCATGGCTACACCTTC
few	TRBV30	TRBJ1-2	NA	CATANYGYTF	TGTGCCACAGCTAACTATGGCTACACCTTC
few	TRBV18	TRBJ2-7	NA	CASSRSAEQYF	TGTGCCAGCTCACGCTCGGCGGAGCAGTACTTC
few	TRBV9	TRBJ2-1	NA	CASSRFVGEQFF	TGTGCCAGCAGCAGATTTGTTGGTGAGCAGTTCTTC